This TCR beta chain appears in the sequencing data of a study of cytomegalovirus exposure and HLA in healthy donors. Overall study: Genotyping showed roughly 76% of 300 to 450 donors falling in the Caucasian-associated ancestry cluster.

Vbeta (60) and Jbeta (13) primers were used in the PCR. The assay was immunoSEQ multiplex PCR, and TCRdb's table has in-frame clones only and misses some. Of approximately 150,000 clones detected, around 72% appear once; the ten largest clones hold 2.1%. Study-wide points: Reportedly, TCR beta sequences accurately predicted HLA-A and HLA-B alleles in most subjects. The majority of CMV-associated TCR beta chains were reported as apparently HLA-restricted in a later analysis. In a later analysis, HLA-C alleles had the fewest associated TCRs, DRB1 alleles the most.

In the case of this clone: Its antigen is unidentified.

Sequencing was performed on PBMCs. The sequence was obtained from a man in his forties in good health and CMV-seronegative.

CDR3: CASSLSQGRTYEQYF. In DNA form, the CDR3 reads TGCGCCAGCAGCTTGAGTCAGGGAAGGACCTACGAGCAGTACTTC. The gene calls are TRBV5-1 and TRBJ2-5; tentatively, D is TRBD1 (5 bases). Matching the DNA end better, TRBJ2-7 makes the J call doubtful. Germline V lookup: CDR1 SGHRS, CDR2 YFSETQ. The CDR3 has 15 residues.